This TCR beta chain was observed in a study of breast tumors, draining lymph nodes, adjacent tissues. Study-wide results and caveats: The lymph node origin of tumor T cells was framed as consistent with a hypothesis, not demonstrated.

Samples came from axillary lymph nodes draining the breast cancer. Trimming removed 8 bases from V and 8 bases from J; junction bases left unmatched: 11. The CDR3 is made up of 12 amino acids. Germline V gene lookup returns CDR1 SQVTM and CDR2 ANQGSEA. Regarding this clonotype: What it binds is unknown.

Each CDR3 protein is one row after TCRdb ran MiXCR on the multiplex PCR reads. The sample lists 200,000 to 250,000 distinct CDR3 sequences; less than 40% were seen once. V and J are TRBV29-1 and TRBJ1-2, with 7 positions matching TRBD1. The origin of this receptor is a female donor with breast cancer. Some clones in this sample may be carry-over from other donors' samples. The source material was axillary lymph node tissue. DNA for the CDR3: TGCAGCCCCGGAGGGGGCGATAGGGGCTACACCTTC. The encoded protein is CSPGGGDRGYTF. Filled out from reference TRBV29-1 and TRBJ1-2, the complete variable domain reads SAVISQKPSRDICQRGTSLTIQCQVDSQVTMMFWYRQQPGQSLTLIATANQGSEATYESGFVIDKFPISRPNLTFSTLTVSNMSPEDSSIYLCSPGGGDRGYTFGSGTRLTVV.